This is a list of T cell receptor beta chains from one sample in a study of identical twins. One entry per CDR3 protein, called by TCRdb with MiXCR from the 5' RACE reads. The sample carries 500,000 to 550,000 distinct CDR3 sequences, 20% to 25% recorded once. These sequences were also reported in another study, on yellow fever vaccine responses in identical twins.

Sequenced: CD4+ T cells sorted from blood. The receptors shown here come from a woman aged 18-29 years in good health. CDR3s include the opening cysteine and the closing phenylalanine or tryptophan. Part of the rows lack a size; the others show once, few, many or a class for expanded clones.

clone size: .
V gene: TRBV20-1
J gene: TRBJ1-4
CDR3 length: 13
CDR3 protein: CSASLGLVEKLFF

clone size: .
V gene: TRBV20-1
J gene: TRBJ2-5
CDR3 length: 15
CDR3 protein: CSAEPGTSVQETQYF

clone size: .
V gene: TRBV19
J gene: TRBJ2-2
CDR3 length: 14
CDR3 protein: CASSIGSGTGELFF

clone size: .
V gene: TRBV28
J gene: TRBJ2-4
CDR3 length: 16
CDR3 protein: CASSSSEPRAKNIQYF

clone size: .
V gene: TRBV5-1
J gene: TRBJ2-3
CDR3 length: 14
CDR3 protein: CASSPGTFTDTQYF

clone size: .
V gene: TRBV20-1
J gene: TRBJ2-7
CDR3 length: 15
CDR3 protein: CSARDASGNSYEQYF

clone size: few
V gene: TRBV5-1
J gene: TRBJ2-4
CDR3 length: 19
CDR3 protein: CASSLYAGTSGVAKNIQYF

clone size: .
V gene: TRBV29-1
J gene: TRBJ1-1
CDR3 length: 12
CDR3 protein: CSVVRGNTEAFF

clone size: few
V gene: TRBV15
J gene: TRBJ2-7
CDR3 length: 15
CDR3 protein: CATSSSPQESYEQYF

clone size: .
V gene: TRBV3-1
J gene: TRBJ2-1
CDR3 length: 11
CDR3 protein: CASSRVSEQFF

clone size: few
V gene: TRBV20-1
J gene: TRBJ2-7
CDR3 length: 14
CDR3 protein: CSARTSGKTTRQYF

clone size: .
V gene: TRBV4-2
J gene: TRBJ2-1
CDR3 length: 16
CDR3 protein: CASSPLLAGGNNEQFF

clone size: .
V gene: TRBV20-1
J gene: TRBJ2-3
CDR3 length: 15
CDR3 protein: CSARDSRGPTDTQYF

clone size: .
V gene: TRBV7-2
J gene: TRBJ1-2
CDR3 length: 15
CDR3 protein: CASSLVGQGAYGYTF

clone size: few
V gene: TRBV15
J gene: TRBJ2-1
CDR3 length: 14
CDR3 protein: CATSGWTGGNEQFF

clone size: .
V gene: TRBV5-1
J gene: TRBJ2-7
CDR3 length: 14
CDR3 protein: CASSWDISSYEQYF

clone size: .
V gene: TRBV19
J gene: TRBJ2-2
CDR3 length: 14
CDR3 protein: CASSAQDGRGELFF

clone size: .
V gene: TRBV7-9
J gene: TRBJ2-5
CDR3 length: 13
CDR3 protein: CASTFGKQETQYF

clone size: .
V gene: TRBV14
J gene: TRBJ1-2
CDR3 length: 13
CDR3 protein: CASRRGGTYGYTF

clone size: .
V gene: TRBV5-1
J gene: TRBJ2-1
CDR3 length: 15
CDR3 protein: CASSQAGGAYNEQFF

clone size: .
V gene: TRBV5-1
J gene: TRBJ1-6
CDR3 length: 14
CDR3 protein: CASSLGGANSPLHF

clone size: few
V gene: TRBV20-1
J gene: TRBJ2-7
CDR3 length: 11
CDR3 protein: CSARKGYEQYF

clone size: few
V gene: TRBV7-2
J gene: TRBJ2-7
CDR3 length: 14
CDR3 protein: CASSSGLAGEGQYF

clone size: .
V gene: TRBV20-1
J gene: TRBJ2-5
CDR3 length: 16
CDR3 protein: CSARLIAGVGEETQYF

clone size: .
V gene: TRBV7-9
J gene: TRBJ2-5
CDR3 length: 16
CDR3 protein: CASSPTSGGLQETQYF

clone size: .
V gene: TRBV24-1
J gene: TRBJ2-1
CDR3 length: 15
CDR3 protein: CATSLAGGSYNEQFF

clone size: .
V gene: TRBV6-1
J gene: TRBJ2-1
CDR3 length: 14
CDR3 protein: CASRGLADYNEQFF

clone size: .
V gene: TRBV25-1
J gene: TRBJ2-3
CDR3 length: 15
CDR3 protein: CASSELAGETDTQYF

clone size: .
V gene: TRBV6-6
J gene: TRBJ2-2
CDR3 length: 13
CDR3 protein: CASSGSRTGELFF

clone size: many
V gene: TRBV10-3
J gene: TRBJ2-1
CDR3 length: 14
CDR3 protein: CAISESPGEGEQFF

clone size: .
V gene: TRBV28
J gene: TRBJ2-3
CDR3 length: 15
CDR3 protein: CASSLPGTSRDTQYF

clone size: .
V gene: TRBV18
J gene: TRBJ2-1
CDR3 length: 13
CDR3 protein: CASSQRQGGEQFF

clone size: .
V gene: TRBV15
J gene: TRBJ1-4
CDR3 length: 15
CDR3 protein: CATSLSRDGREKLFF

clone size: .
V gene: TRBV12-3/TRBV12-4
J gene: TRBJ2-1
CDR3 length: 16
CDR3 protein: CASSLGLLAGVNEQFF

clone size: few
V gene: TRBV29-1
J gene: TRBJ2-4
CDR3 length: 11
CDR3 protein: CSVAQGDIQYF

clone size: .
V gene: TRBV4-1
J gene: TRBJ2-7
CDR3 length: 18
CDR3 protein: CASSQDFRGRGSSYEQYF

clone size: .
V gene: TRBV14
J gene: TRBJ2-7
CDR3 length: 15
CDR3 protein: CASSQQGTGVSPLYF

clone size: .
V gene: TRBV28
J gene: TRBJ2-2
CDR3 length: 13
CDR3 protein: CASRGSNTGELFF

clone size: .
V gene: TRBV10-3
J gene: TRBJ2-1
CDR3 length: 12
CDR3 protein: CAISESGIEQFF

clone size: few
V gene: TRBV6-5
J gene: TRBJ1-6
CDR3 length: 14
CDR3 protein: CASSSGQYNSPLHF

clone size: .
V gene: TRBV5-1
J gene: TRBJ1-2
CDR3 length: 15
CDR3 protein: CASSGTGGASHGYTF

clone size: few
V gene: TRBV20-1
J gene: TRBJ2-3
CDR3 length: 14
CDR3 protein: CSAPPGQNTDTQYF

clone size: .
V gene: TRBV4-2
J gene: TRBJ2-6
CDR3 length: 16
CDR3 protein: CASSQDMGAGANVLTF

clone size: few
V gene: TRBV3-1
J gene: TRBJ1-5
CDR3 length: 18
CDR3 protein: CASSQGDRALHSNQPQHF

clone size: .
V gene: TRBV20-1
J gene: TRBJ2-1
CDR3 length: 15
CDR3 protein: CSATLGAGGGDEQFF

clone size: .
V gene: TRBV5-1
J gene: TRBJ1-2
CDR3 length: 14
CDR3 protein: CASSADRVVRGYTF

clone size: few
V gene: TRBV11-3
J gene: TRBJ2-1
CDR3 length: 13
CDR3 protein: CASSPGRVNEQFF

clone size: .
V gene: TRBV6-1
J gene: TRBJ2-7
CDR3 length: 14
CDR3 protein: CASSGSGGPGEQYF

clone size: .
V gene: TRBV10-2
J gene: TRBJ2-3
CDR3 length: 14
CDR3 protein: CASSASGTTDTQYF

clone size: few
V gene: TRBV20-1
J gene: TRBJ1-1
CDR3 length: 16
CDR3 protein: CSARMGFASMNTEAFF

clone size: .
V gene: TRBV11-2
J gene: TRBJ2-3
CDR3 length: 18
CDR3 protein: CASSLGLAGAWGTDTQYF

clone size: few
V gene: TRBV10-3
J gene: TRBJ2-1
CDR3 length: 11
CDR3 protein: CAISGADEQFF

clone size: few
V gene: TRBV7-3
J gene: TRBJ2-3
CDR3 length: 13
CDR3 protein: CASSWTVTDTQYF

clone size: .
V gene: TRBV6-1
J gene: TRBJ2-1
CDR3 length: 15
CDR3 protein: CASCLDRGSYNEQFF

clone size: few
V gene: TRBV12-3/TRBV12-4
J gene: TRBJ2-7
CDR3 length: 13
CDR3 protein: CASSFGAGAEQYF

clone size: .
V gene: TRBV19
J gene: TRBJ1-5
CDR3 length: 13
CDR3 protein: CASRRGSHQPQHF

clone size: few
V gene: TRBV4-1
J gene: TRBJ2-3
CDR3 length: 14
CDR3 protein: CASSHALQPDTQYF

clone size: .
V gene: TRBV11-3
J gene: TRBJ1-1
CDR3 length: 13
CDR3 protein: CASSLGEGGEAFF

clone size: .
V gene: TRBV10-3
J gene: TRBJ2-7
CDR3 length: 14
CDR3 protein: CAISASGAEYEQYF

clone size: .
V gene: TRBV7-8
J gene: TRBJ1-1
CDR3 length: 14
CDR3 protein: CASSSKTMNTEAFF